This T cell receptor beta chain was sequenced for a study of vaccination effects on CD4 cells after COVID-19. Prior to sequencing, the ViraFEST assay stimulated PBMC with viral peptide pools, which expanded the antigen-specific CD4+ T cells. Culture lasted 10 days before CD4+ T cell isolation. The person had a PCR-confirmed SARS-CoV-2 infection during March to December 2020. Negative control cultures were established using an HIV-1 Nef peptide pool. This clone came up a few times. The antigen is not known. Repertoires were generated with immunoSEQ multiplex PCR, while TCRdb's copy carries only in-frame clones and drops some. This sample has roughly 73,000 clones, with roughly two thirds found just once. The TCR comes from a human donor who had a prior SARS-CoV-2 infection. The source was CD4+ T cells from PBMCs cultured with HIV peptides, collected before COVID-19 vaccination. Subset meaning: HIV-1 Nef peptide pool negative control/reference culture.

The CDR3 region is CASSSITGLYGYTF. CDR3 bases: TGTGCCAGCAGCTCGATTACAGGGCTCTATGGCTACACCTTC. The chain is built from TRBV5-4 and TRBJ1-2; TRBD1 might be the D (6 bases). V lost 3 bases and J 4 bases, leaving 13 bases between the germline ends. Germline CDR1 and CDR2: SGHNT and YYREEE (reference sequence). The CDR3 sequence is 14 residues long.